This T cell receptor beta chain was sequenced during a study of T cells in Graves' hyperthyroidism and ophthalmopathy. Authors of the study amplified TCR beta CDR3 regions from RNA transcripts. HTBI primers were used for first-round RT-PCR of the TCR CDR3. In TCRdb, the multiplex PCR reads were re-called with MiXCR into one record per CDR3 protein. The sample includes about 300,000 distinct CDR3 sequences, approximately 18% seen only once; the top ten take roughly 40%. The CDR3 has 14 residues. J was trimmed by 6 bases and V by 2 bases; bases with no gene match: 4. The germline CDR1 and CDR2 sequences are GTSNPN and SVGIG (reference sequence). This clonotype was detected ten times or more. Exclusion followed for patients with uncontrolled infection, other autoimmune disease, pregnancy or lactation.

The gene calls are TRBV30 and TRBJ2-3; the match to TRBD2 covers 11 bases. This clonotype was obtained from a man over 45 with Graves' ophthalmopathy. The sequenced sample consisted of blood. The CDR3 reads CAWSPLAGGDTQYF. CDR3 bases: TGTGCCTGGAGTCCGCTAGCGGGAGGTGATACGCAGTATTTT. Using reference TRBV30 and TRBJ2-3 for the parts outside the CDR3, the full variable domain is SQTIHQWPATLVQPVGSPLSLECTVEGTSNPNLYWYRQAAGRGLQLLFYSVGIGQISSEVPQNLSASRPQDRQFILSSKKLLLSDSGFYLCAWSPLAGGDTQYFGPGTRLTVL.